These 15 T cell receptor beta chains share one sample of origin, sequenced in a study of blood T cell repertoires in COVID-19. The assay was immunoSEQ multiplex PCR, and TCRdb's table has in-frame clones only and misses some. The table includes about 460,000 clones, 88% detected once. The sequencing input was PBMCs or T cells enriched from blood (not recorded which). The source of these receptors is a woman between 55 and 75 years old who had recovered from COVID-19.

This chain connects TRBV12-5 to TRBJ2-2, with a tentative D call TRBD1 (5 bases). The germline gives CDR1 LGHNT, CDR2 FRNRAP. Trimming took 1 base from V and 6 from J, leaving 9 bases between them. The CDR3 length is 14 residues. CDR3 protein: CASGLGAGSGELFF. The CDR3 bases are TGTGCTAGTGGTTTGGGGGCAGGGTCCGGGGAGCTGTTTTTT.

The rearrangement links TRBV2 to TRBJ2-4; D possibly corresponds to TRBD2 (7 bases). The V gene's germline CDR1 is SNHLY and CDR2 FYNNEI. The CDR3 consists of 14 residues. Trimming took 5 bases from V and 6 from J, leaving 14 bases between them. The CDR3 region is CASSYLGGPNIQYF. CDR3 nucleotide sequence: TGTGCCAGCAGTTATCTGGGGGGGCCAAACATTCAGTACTTC.

The chain carries TRBV5-6 and TRBJ2-1; 13 bases align to TRBD2. CDR1 is SGHDT and CDR2 is YYEEEE in the germline V gene. With 0 bases clipped from V and 6 bases from J, the junction kept 3 bases outside the gene matches. The CDR3 spans 16 residues. The CDR3 sequence is CASSLVLAGGFNEQFF. CDR3 DNA sequence: TGTGCCAGCAGCTTGGTACTAGCGGGGGGGTTCAATGAGCAGTTCTTC.

The sample holds one count of this clone. The J gene is TRBJ2-3, the V gene TRBV9; 7 nucleotides line up with TRBD1. Per germline, CDR1 SGDLS and CDR2 YYNGEE. This CDR3 has 15 residues. V lost 0 bases and J lost 4; bases outside the gene matches: 5. CDR3 nucleotide sequence: TGTGCCAGCAGCGTAGGTCTCCAGGGGGCAGATACGCAGTATTTT. Translation gives CASSVGLQGADTQYF.

The chain links TRBV6-5 to TRBJ1-2; tentative D call: TRBD1 (6 bases). CDR1 is MNHEY, CDR2 SVGAGI, per germline. V was cut by 5 bases and J by 2 bases, with 12 bases left in between. This CDR3 has 14 amino acids. CDR3 DNA sequence: TGTGCCAGCAGTAACCAACAGGGCAACTATGGCTACACCTTC. As protein: CASSNQQGNYGYTF.

V gene TRBV10-3 combines with J gene TRBJ2-2; D is perhaps TRBD1 (5 bases). Germline assignment: CDR1 ENHRY and CDR2 SYGVKD. Trimming removed 2 bases from V and 6 bases from J, with 13 bases in between. The CDR3 has 15 residues. CDR3 nucleotide sequence: TGTGCCATCAGTGAGGGCAGGGAAGGGGCCGGGGAGCTGTTTTTT. It translates to CAISEGREGAGELFF.

The chain employs TRBV11-2 and TRBJ1-4, with D uncertain. This CDR3 has 12 amino acids. In germline, CDR1 is SGHAT, CDR2 FQNNGV. V was shortened by 1 base and J by 14 bases, with 11 bases between the two germline ends. DNA of the CDR3: TGTGCCAGCAGCTTAGGATCTGAAAGCCTGTTTTTT. Its protein is CASSLGSESLFF. The whole variable domain, filled in from reference TRBV11-2 and TRBJ1-4, reads EAGVAQSPRYKIIEKRQSVAFWCNPISGHATLYWYQQILGQGPKLLIQFQNNGVVDDSQLPKDRFSAERLKGVDSTLKIQPAKLEDSAVYLCASSLGSESLFFGSGTQLSVL.

The V gene is TRBV6-5, the J gene TRBJ1-6, with TRBD1 matching 9 bases. The germline CDR1 and CDR2 sequences are MNHEY and SVGAGI. V lost 5 bases to trimming and J lost 9 bases; unmatched junction nucleotides: 2. CDR3 length: 13 residues. CDR3 bases: TGTGCCAGCAGTCGACAGGGGGTTTCACCCCTCCACTTT. Its protein is CASSRQGVSPLHF.

V usage is TRBV3-1 (or the pseudogene TRBV3-2) and J usage is TRBJ1-2, with D tentatively TRBD1 (6 bases). Between the trimmed V and J ends, which lost 0 bases and 4 bases, there was a span of 9 bases. The CDR3 is made up of 14 amino acids. Germline V CDR1 and CDR2: LGHDT, YNNKEL (reference sequence). The CDR3 coding sequence is TGTGCCAGCAGCCAAGATAGACAGGCCTATGGCTACACCTTC. It is translated as CASSQDRQAYGYTF.

This chain joins TRBV19 and TRBJ1-2, with TRBD1 matching 12 bases. The V gene's germline CDR1 is LNHDA and CDR2 SQIVND (reference sequence). J gave up 8 bases and V 4 bases, and 5 bases lay outside the gene matches. The CDR3 has 14 amino acids. The CDR3 loop is CASSRTGTGGGYTF. DNA for the CDR3: TGTGCCAGTAGTAGAACCGGGACAGGGGGCGGCTACACCTTC.

The V gene is TRBV7-7, the J gene TRBJ2-3; maybe TRBD1 (6 bases). The V end lost 2 bases, the J end lost 9 bases, and 12 bases lay between the germline ends. CDR3 size: 13 residues. CDR1 and CDR2 from the germline V gene are SSHAT and FNYEAQ (reference sequence). In nucleotides, the CDR3 is TGTGCCAGCAGCTTAAGTCATGGACAGACGCAGTATTTT. Amino acids: CASSLSHGQTQYF.

The chain employs TRBV28 and TRBJ1-3, with a tentative D call TRBD1 (5 bases). V lost 9 bases to trimming and J lost 4 bases, with 13 bases between them. CDR3 length: 13 amino acids. Germline CDR1 is MDHEN and CDR2 is SYDVKM. CDR3 sequence (DNA): TGTGCCAGTCTTGGGGGGGACGGAAACACCATATATTTT. Its protein is CASLGGDGNTIYF.

The chain is built from TRBV14 and TRBJ2-7; 7 bases fit TRBD1. With V trimmed by 1 base and J by 5 bases, 5 bases remained unmatched. Germline-derived CDR1 and CDR2 are SGHDN and FVKESK. The CDR3 loop spans 14 amino acids. DNA of the CDR3: TGTGCCAGCAGCCAAGTACAGGGGCGGCACGAGCAGTACGTC. Translation: CASSQVQGRHEQYV.

The rearrangement links TRBV28 to TRBJ2-4; TRBD1 matches at 7 bases. Germline V gene lookup returns CDR1 MDHEN and CDR2 SYDVKM. There are 15 residues in the CDR3. V gave up 5 bases and J gave up 5 bases; unmatched junction bases: 9. The CDR3: CASSGGQLGENIQYF. CDR3 DNA sequence: TGTGCCAGCAGTGGGGGACAGTTGGGGGAAAACATTCAGTACTTC.

The V gene is TRBV3-1 (or the pseudogene TRBV3-2), the J gene TRBJ2-7; D remains ambiguous. The germline gives CDR1 LGHDT, CDR2 YNNKEL (reference sequence). CDR3 length equals 11 residues. V was pared by 4 bases and J by 7 bases, with 8 bases between. CDR3 protein: CASSRLGEQYF. CDR3 DNA: TGTGCCAGCAGCCGACTCGGGGAGCAGTACTTC.